A selection of T cell receptor beta chains follows, all from one sample in a study of CD8 T cells in Susac syndrome. TCRdb used MiXCR to reprocess the immunoSEQ multiplex PCR reads, holding one entry per CDR3 protein. This table has around 270,000 distinct CDR3 sequences, around 85% appearing once. Material for sequencing was CD8+ T cells from PBMCs. These TCRs come from a human donor with multiple sclerosis. The CDR3 runs from the conserved cysteine through the conserved F or W. The D gene is left open where the match is weak. Expanded clones are given a class, and other clones once, few, many or no size at all.

d_call	j_call	v_call	clone_size	cdr3_nt	cdr3_aa
TRBD1	TRBJ2-5	TRBV28	once	TGTGCCAGCACCTTGACGACAGGGGGCTGGGAGACCCAGTACTTC	CASTLTTGGWETQYF
TRBD2	TRBJ2-1	TRBV7-9	.	TGTGCCAGCAGCTTAGCCCTTAGCGGGGACAATGAGCAGTTCTTC	CASSLALSGDNEQFF
TRBD1	TRBJ2-7	TRBV20-1	once	TGCAGTGCTAGTCGCCGGGACAGAAAGGTTCAACCGATCTACGAGCAGTACTTC	CSASRRDRKVQPIYEQYF
.	TRBJ2-7	TRBV6-5	.	TGTGCCAGCAGTTACTCGGAGGCCCCTAACTACGAGCAGTACTTC	CASSYSEAPNYEQYF
TRBD2	TRBJ2-7	TRBV12-3/TRBV12-4	once	TGTGCCAGCAGTTTTACTAGCGGGGGGACCTACGAGCAGTACTTC	CASSFTSGGTYEQYF
TRBD2	TRBJ2-2	TRBV12-3/TRBV12-4	.	TGTGCCAGCAGTTTATTTGGTGGGGCGGGAGTAGCGACCGGGGAGCTGTTTTTT	CASSLFGGAGVATGELFF
TRBD2	TRBJ2-3	TRBV2	.	TGTGCCAGCAGTGATGATCGTCCTAGCGGGGTTGATACAGATACGCAGTATTTT	CASSDDRPSGVDTDTQYF
.	TRBJ2-2	TRBV15	.	TGTGCCACCAGCAACGGACAGAACACCGGGGAGCTGTTTTTT	CATSNGQNTGELFF
.	TRBJ1-5	TRBV6-2/TRBV6-3	.	TGTGCCAGCATCCCGGGCCCCAATCAGCCCCAGCATTTT	CASIPGPNQPQHF
.	TRBJ2-4	TRBV10-2	.	TGCGCCAGCAGTGAGGGGTTAGACATTCAGTACTTC	CASSEGLDIQYF
TRBD2	TRBJ2-1	TRBV19	.	TGTGCCAGTAGTCCCGCGGGAGGGGACAATGAGCAGTTCTTC	CASSPAGGDNEQFF
.	TRBJ2-1	TRBV7-9	.	TGTGCCAGCAGCTTTTCTAGGGCCTCCTACAATGAGCAGTTCTTC	CASSFSRASYNEQFF
.	TRBJ2-1	TRBV7-9	.	TGTGCCAGCAGCTTCGGGAGTTCGGGCAATGAGCAGTTCTTC	CASSFGSSGNEQFF